The present T cell receptor (beta chain) was sequenced within a study of shared clonotypes between healthy human individuals. Study-level information: Each donor contributed plates that comprised three CD4 naive, three CD4 memory, two CD8 naive and one CD8 memory.

A note on this clone: Its antigen is currently unknown. Other DNA sequences within the sample encode an identical CDR3.

Study-level results: Sorted-subset samples were not fully sequenced, rarefaction indicated.

Germline CDR1 is MGHRA and CDR2 is YSYEKL. The CDR3 has 14 residues. V gave up 1 base and J gave up 4 bases, with 11 bases separating them. Naive CD8 cells comprised CD45RO-negative, CCR7-positively selected cells, excluding terminally differentiated effector memory CD45RA+ cells. Running of the assay took place at deep level. Sorted-subset replicate PCR reactions were performed with approximately 200 ng DNA, corresponding to 30,000 to 35,000 T cell genomes. Sequencing used immunoSEQ multiplex PCR; TCRdb keeps in-frame clones, though not all of them. Found here are under 2,000,000 clones, approximately 94% of them singletons; the top ten hold around 1%.

This TCR was recovered from a young man in good health. The source material was naive CD8+ T cells sorted from blood. The J gene is TRBJ2-7, the V gene TRBV4-1, with no clear D. CDR3 protein: CASSQVAGSYEQYF. The CDR3 region has the DNA TGCGCCAGCAGCCAAGTAGCAGGTTCGTACGAGCAGTACTTC.